Listed here are 8 T cell receptor beta chains from one sample, sequenced in a study of blood T cell repertoires in COVID-19. Here immunoSEQ multiplex PCR was the method, and the copy in TCRdb shows in-frame clones only, minus some. The data contain hundreds of thousands of clones, under 90% of them singletons. Sequenced sample: PBMCs or T cells enriched from blood (not recorded which). These receptors were collected from a woman aged 45-60 years who had been exposed to COVID-19.

This chain uses TRBV24-1 with TRBJ1-1; 9 bases are shared with TRBD1. Losses at the gene ends were 5 bases for V and 3 bases for J; bases not matched to a gene: 9. Germline V gene lookup returns CDR1 KGHDR and CDR2 SFDVKD. The CDR3 has 16 amino acids. CDR3 coding DNA: TGTGCCACCAGTGGCCGACCGGGACAGGGTGACACTGAAGCTTTCTTT. As protein: CATSGRPGQGDTEAFF.

This sequence joins TRBV25-1 and TRBJ2-2; 11 bases fit TRBD2. The CDR3 extends over 17 amino acids. The trim removed 3 bases at V and 6 bases at J, leaving 9 bases unmatched. The germline CDR1 and CDR2 sequences are MGHDK and SYGVNS. CDR3 nucleotide sequence: TGTGCCAGCAGTGATCATAGCGGGGGGGCTTTGTCCGGGGAGCTGTTTTTT. This translates into CASSDHSGGALSGELFF.

The J gene is TRBJ2-5, the V gene TRBV6-5; 11 bases align to TRBD2. V shed 7 bases and J 2 bases; nucleotides not matched to a gene: 6. Germline V gene data show CDR1 as MNHEY and CDR2 as SVGAGI. This CDR3 spans 15 amino acids. The CDR3 region has the DNA TGTGCCAGCATTGGAATAGCGGGGGGGCAAGAGACCCAGTACTTC. Amino acid sequence: CASIGIAGGQETQYF.

This sequence joins TRBV7-2 and TRBJ1-4; 7 bases are shared with TRBD1. The CDR3 spans 15 residues. V shed 4 bases and J 5 bases; nucleotides not matched to a gene: 7. Germline V gene data show CDR1 as SGHTA and CDR2 as FQGNSA. The CDR3 spells CASSSTGVRNEKLFF. In DNA, the CDR3 is TGTGCCAGCAGCTCAACAGGGGTCAGGAATGAAAAACTGTTTTTT.

The genes are TRBV6-1 and TRBJ1-2; TRBD1 matches at 9 bases. Trimming removed 3 bases from V and 8 bases from J; junction bases left unmatched: 13. The V gene's germline CDR1 is MNHNS and CDR2 SASEGT. This CDR3 contains 16 residues. The CDR3 reads CASSDGTGTGLWGYTF. DNA of the CDR3: TGTGCCAGCAGTGATGGTACCGGGACAGGGCTTTGGGGCTACACCTTC.

The V call is TRBV7-9, the J call TRBJ2-1; 12 bases line up with TRBD1. The CDR3 is 16 amino acids. Germline CDR1 reads SEHNR; CDR2 reads FQNEAQ (reference sequence). V gave up 5 bases and J gave up 8 bases; unmatched junction bases: 10. The CDR3 spells CASSRLPGQGAHEQFF. CDR3 nucleotides: TGTGCCAGCAGCCGACTCCCGGGACAGGGGGCACATGAGCAGTTCTTC.

V and J are TRBV7-2 and TRBJ2-5, with 10 bases matching TRBD1. The CDR3 is 13 amino acids. The germline CDR1 and CDR2 sequences are SGHTA and FQGNSA. CDR3 sequence reads: CASRQGAGETQYF. The CDR3 region has the DNA TGTGCTTCGAGACAGGGGGCTGGGGAGACCCAGTACTTC.

The V call is TRBV11-2, the J call TRBJ2-5; TRBD1 agrees at 9 bases. V trimming: 5 bases; J trimming: 6 bases; junction bases outside the gene matches: 10. The CDR3 is 15 residues long. CDR1 is SGHAT, CDR2 FQNNGV, per germline. The CDR3: CASSTLTGGSKTQYF. Written as DNA, the CDR3 is TGTGCCAGCAGCACCTTAACAGGGGGCTCGAAGACCCAGTACTTC.